This T cell receptor beta chain came from a study of blood T cell repertoires in COVID-19. For the study at large: From T cells, B-cell-depleted T cells, or PBMCs came the material, which was cDNA or gDNA.

In the source study's methods: Reference gene primer amplification in the assay estimated nucleated cell counts. Method: immunoSEQ multiplex PCR; TCRdb's copy keeps in-frame clones and lacks some. That table gives V, J and clone size, and the DNA gave D and trimming. Of about 93,000 clones listed, about 92% are singletons. V was pared by 7 bases and J by 6 bases, with 6 bases of the junction left unmatched. The CDR3 length is 13 residues. Germline V gene sequence: CDR1 MDHEN, CDR2 SYDVKM. The origin of this receptor is a man aged 45-60 years with acute or convalescent COVID-19. Sequenced input: peripheral blood. The chain uses TRBV28 and TRBJ1-5; 7 bases are shared with TRBD1. The CDR3 protein is CASNAGTAQPQHF. The CDR3 DNA sequence: TGTGCCAGCAACGCCGGGACAGCTCAGCCCCAGCATTTT.